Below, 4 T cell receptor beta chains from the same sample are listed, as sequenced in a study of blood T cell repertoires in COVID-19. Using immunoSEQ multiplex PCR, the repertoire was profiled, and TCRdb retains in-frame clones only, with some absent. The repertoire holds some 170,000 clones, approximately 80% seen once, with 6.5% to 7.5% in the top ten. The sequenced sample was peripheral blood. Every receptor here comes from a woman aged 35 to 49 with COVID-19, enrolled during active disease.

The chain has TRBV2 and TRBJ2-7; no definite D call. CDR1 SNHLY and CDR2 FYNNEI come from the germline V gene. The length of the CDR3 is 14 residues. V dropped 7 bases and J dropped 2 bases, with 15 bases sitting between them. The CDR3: CASTDPGTPYEQYF. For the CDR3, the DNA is TGTGCCAGCACCGACCCAGGCACACCCTACGAGCAGTACTTC.

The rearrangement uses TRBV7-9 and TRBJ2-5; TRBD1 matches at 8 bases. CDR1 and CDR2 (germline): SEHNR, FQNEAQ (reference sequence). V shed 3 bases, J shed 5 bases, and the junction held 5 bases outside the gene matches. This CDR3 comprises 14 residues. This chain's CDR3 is CASSFGQGGETQYF. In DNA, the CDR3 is TGTGCCAGCAGCTTCGGACAGGGCGGGGAGACCCAGTACTTC.

The CDR3 region is CASTLTMAHLLSGNTIYF. CDR3 in DNA: TGTGCCAGCACCCTTACAATGGCACACCTTCTCTCTGGAAACACCATATATTTT. The V gene is TRBV11-2, the J gene TRBJ1-3; no clear D gene. Germline V gene data show CDR1 as SGHAT and CDR2 as FQNNGV. CDR3 length: 18 residues. With 7 bases removed from V and 0 bases from J, the gap between germline ends came to 22 bases.

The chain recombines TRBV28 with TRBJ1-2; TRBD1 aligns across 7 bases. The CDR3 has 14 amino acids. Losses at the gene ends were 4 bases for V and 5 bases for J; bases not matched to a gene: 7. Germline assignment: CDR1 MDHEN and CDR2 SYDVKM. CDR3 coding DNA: TGTGCCAGCAGTTGGGTCGGGACAGCGTATGGCTACACCTTC. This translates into CASSWVGTAYGYTF.